These 2 T cell receptor beta chains originate from one sample sequenced in a study of cytomegalovirus exposure and HLA in healthy donors. PCR used 60 Vbeta primers and 13 Jbeta primers. TCRdb's table, derived via immunoSEQ multiplex PCR, lists solely in-frame clones and lacks some. The table records around 150,000 clones, approximately 80% of them present only once. Sequencing input: PBMCs. These receptors were taken from a woman between 40 and 55 years old in good health and CMV-seropositive.

This chain joins TRBV6-5 and TRBJ2-1; weak D call: TRBD1 (5 bases). Germline CDR1 and CDR2: MNHEY and SVGAGI. This CDR3 is built from 13 residues. V was trimmed by 8 bases and J by 4 bases, leaving 12 bases between them. Here the CDR3 DNA reads TGTGCCAGCGGGGAAACAGGTTACAATGAGCAGTTCTTC. Protein: CASGETGYNEQFF.

This clone was counted only a few times. The rearrangement joins TRBV19 to TRBJ1-2, with 9 bases that match TRBD1. This CDR3 has 14 residues. CDR1 and CDR2 from the germline V gene are LNHDA and SQIVND (reference sequence). V gave up 10 bases and J gave up 2 bases; unmatched junction bases: 8. DNA of the CDR3: TGTGCCACTCACCGACAGGGGGTAAACTATGGCTACACCTTC. Translation gives CATHRQGVNYGYTF.